This entry lists 18 T cell receptor beta chains sequenced from one sample in a study of T cell clonality in common variable immunodeficiency. General observations from the study: Common variable immunodeficiency TCR beta sequences reportedly had fewer deletions and N-nucleotide insertions.

The antigens these receptors bind are not known. Produced via immunoSEQ multiplex PCR; TCRdb's table is partial and in-frame only. This sample has 25,000 to 30,000 clones and no singletons, with under 5% in the ten largest. Material for sequencing was peripheral blood mononuclear cells. The receptors were sampled from a human donor with common variable immunodeficiency.

In this sample, this clone turned up a few times. Sequencing ends 3 residues short of the CDR3 end; the germline J gene provides the rest. This sequence joins TRBV7-2 and TRBJ2-3; weak D call: TRBD2 (6 bases). V lost 5 bases, J lost 0 bases, and 12 bases lay in between. This CDR3 has 15 residues. Per the germline V gene, CDR1 is SGHTA and CDR2 is FQGNSA. The CDR3 loop reads CASSPNSGSTDTQYF. Partial CDR3 DNA: TGTGCCAGCAGCCCCAATAGCGGAAGCACAGATACG.

This clone was picked up a small number of times. The observed sequence ends 3 residues before the CDR3 terminus, with the missing tail filled in from the germline J gene. V is TRBV2 and J is TRBJ1-5; 10 positions match TRBD1. Trimming at V came to 6 bases and at J to 6 bases, leaving 2 bases not matched to a gene. Germline V gene data show CDR1 as SNHLY and CDR2 as FYNNEI. The CDR3 runs 13 residues. The CDR3 here is CASRGQGTQPQHF. CDR3 bases read: TGTGCCAGCAGGGGACAGGGGACTCAGCCC.

This clone was seen many times. An end of the junction differs from the germline gene, which may be a read error. The read is 3 residues too short to cover the CDR3 end, so that end is filled in from the germline J gene. The chain is built from TRBV10-3 and TRBJ1-5, with D perhaps TRBD1 (6 bases). Germline CDR1 reads ENHRY; CDR2 reads SYGVKD. There are 14 residues in the CDR3. CDR3 protein: CAISERGGKQPQHF. Incomplete CDR3 DNA: TGTGCCATCAGTGAACGTGGGGGCAAGCAGCCC.

This clone came up a few times. The read terminates 3 residues ahead of where the CDR3 ends, so the germline J gene completes it. The chain carries TRBV2 and TRBJ2-1, with 11 bases lining up with TRBD2. CDR3 length equals 14 residues. Germline V gene lookup returns CDR1 SNHLY and CDR2 FYNNEI. The trim removed 7 bases at V and 5 bases at J, leaving 4 bases unmatched. This chain's CDR3 is CASKALAGDNEQFF. Partial CDR3 DNA: TGTGCCAGCAAGGCACTAGCGGGAGACAATGAG.

This clone was seen only a few times. The read comes to an end 3 residues before the CDR3 does, leaving the germline J gene to fill in the end. The genes are TRBV5-1 and TRBJ2-5; 8 nucleotides line up with TRBD2. After removal of 4 bases from V and 5 bases from J, the junction contained 16 bases not matched to a gene. The CDR3 spans 17 residues. Germline values: CDR1 SGHRS, CDR2 YFSETQ. CDR3 DNA (partial): TGCGCCAGCAGCCCCCAACTAGCGGCGAGGCCCCGGGAGACC. Amino acids: CASSPQLAARPRET. The complete CDR3 reads CASSPQLAARPRETQYF.

This clone was found many times. The CDR3 end is not reached by the read, which stops 3 residues before it; the germline J gene fills it in. The chain joins TRBV2 to TRBJ1-5; D gene ambiguous. Germline-derived CDR1 and CDR2 are SNHLY and FYNNEI. V was cut by 3 bases and J by 4 bases, with 13 bases left in between. The CDR3 totals 15 residues. The CDR3 DNA, read in part, is TGTGCCAGCAGTGATCTGCCCCCGGGGAATCAGCCC. Its protein product is CASSDLPPGNQP. The complete CDR3 protein is CASSDLPPGNQPQHF.

This clone was found a few times. The read gets to within 3 residues of the CDR3 end, and the germline J gene fills in the rest. The chain joins TRBV29-1 to TRBJ1-2; TRBD1 aligns across 7 bases. The CDR3 contains 14 residues. V was clipped by 5 bases and J by 1 base; unmatched bases: 7. The germline V gene has CDR1 SQVTM and CDR2 ANQGSEA. CDR3 DNA (partial): TGCAGCGTTTTCAAGGGACAGATTAACTATGGC. Translating gives CSVFKGQINYG. The full CDR3 protein is CSVFKGQINYGYTF.

This clone has at least ten counts. The read ends 3 residues early relative to the CDR3; the germline J gene fills the gap. J is TRBJ1-1 and V is TRBV18, with D hard to call. The CDR3 totals 13 residues. Germline V gene data show CDR1 as KGHSH and CDR2 as LQKENI. V gave up 2 bases and J gave up 3 bases, with 7 bases separating them. Partial CDR3 DNA: TGTGCCAGCTCACCAGTCCCTGACACTGAA. Amino acid sequence: CASSPVPDTE. The full CDR3 is CASSPVPDTEAFF.

In this sample, this clone turned up many times. The DNA ends 3 residues before the CDR3 does, and the rest of the CDR3 is filled in from the germline J gene. The V and J genes are TRBV20-1 and TRBJ2-4, with TRBD2 matching over 10 bases. The germline V gene has CDR1 DFQATT and CDR2 SNEGSKA (reference sequence). After removal of 6 bases from V and 7 bases from J, the junction contained 6 bases not matched to a gene. The CDR3 totals 13 residues. The sequenced CDR3 bases are TGCAGTGCAAAGCTAGCGGGAGCCAACATT. Residues: CSAKLAGANI. The CDR3, in full, reads CSAKLAGANIQYF.

This clone was counted at least ten times. The CDR3 end is not reached by the read, which stops 3 residues before it; the germline J gene fills it in. This rearrangement joins TRBV3-1 (or the pseudogene TRBV3-2) to TRBJ2-4; D not resolved. The CDR3 has 14 amino acids. Germline values: CDR1 LGHDT, CDR2 YNNKEL (reference sequence). The sequenced CDR3 bases are TGTGCCAGCAGCCCGGCGGCCCTTTTTGGGATT. Its protein product is CASSPAALFGI. The full CDR3 protein reads CASSPAALFGIQYF.

Ten or more counts support this clone. The CDR3 is cut off 3 residues early in the read; its end comes from the germline J gene. V gene TRBV20-1 combines with J gene TRBJ2-1, with D possibly TRBD1 on 6 matching bases. The CDR3 loop spans 14 amino acids. V dropped 6 bases and J dropped 6 bases, with 18 bases sitting between them. Per germline, CDR1 DFQATT and CDR2 SNEGSKA (reference sequence). This CDR3 reads CSAVDRERSNEQFF. CDR3 DNA (partial): TGCAGTGCAGTGGACAGAGAAAGATCCAATGAG.

This clone was found a few times. The read ends 3 residues early relative to the CDR3; the germline J gene fills the gap. V and J are TRBV18 and TRBJ2-5; D gene unclear. There are 13 residues in the CDR3. Looked up from germline, CDR1 is KGHSH and CDR2 is LQKENI. The V end lost 6 bases, the J end lost 2 bases, and 10 bases lay between the germline ends. The CDR3 reads CASSPTVQETQYF. CDR3 bases read: TGTGCCAGCTCCCCGACTGTTCAAGAGACC.

Only a few counts were recorded for this clone. The DNA ends 3 residues before the CDR3 does, and the rest of the CDR3 is filled in from the germline J gene. V gene TRBV5-1 combines with J gene TRBJ2-2; D unclear. This CDR3 has 15 amino acids. With 0 bases removed from V and 4 bases from J, the gap between germline ends came to 10 bases. Germline V gene lookup returns CDR1 SGHRS and CDR2 YFSETQ. Incomplete CDR3 DNA: TGCGCCAGCAGCTTGGTATCGGGTACCACCGGGGAG. Protein product: CASSLVSGTTGE. The full CDR3 protein is CASSLVSGTTGELFF.

About this clone itself: From the germline J gene comes the end of the CDR3, since the read stops 3 residues before it. The chain employs TRBV2 and TRBJ1-1; 10 nucleotides match TRBD1. Germline V CDR1 and CDR2: SNHLY, FYNNEI. The V and J ends lost 8 bases and 4 bases, in that order; junction bases with no gene match: 10. CDR3 length equals 15 residues. The CDR3 bases that were read are TGTGCCAGCTCCCGGGACAGGGGCGTGGGCACTGAA. Its translation is CASSRDRGVGTE. The whole CDR3 protein is CASSRDRGVGTEAFF.

Details on this clone: The read halts 3 residues ahead of the CDR3 end, with the missing end drawn from the germline J gene. The chain is built from TRBV18 and TRBJ2-3; 10 bases are a match to TRBD1. Germline trimming cut 3 bases from V and 0 bases from J; bases unmatched to any gene: 9. This CDR3 region has 18 residues. CDR1 is KGHSH, CDR2 LQKENI, per germline. CDR3 amino acids: CASSPRGPGQGSTDTQYF. The covered CDR3 bases are TGTGCCAGCTCACCTAGAGGTCCGGGACAGGGGAGCACAGATACG.

This clone was counted between two and nine times. Partial CDR3 DNA: TGTGCCTGGAGTCACCGGCGACAGGGGGCTCTAATCTCTGGAAACACC. Its translation: CAWSHRRQGALISGNT. The entire CDR3 is CAWSHRRQGALISGNTIYF. The chain is built from TRBV30 and TRBJ1-3; 10 bases are a match to TRBD1. The read comes to an end 3 residues before the CDR3 does, leaving the germline J gene to fill in the end. Germline trimming cut 2 bases from V and 0 bases from J; bases unmatched to any gene: 13. CDR1 and CDR2 (germline): GTSNPN, SVGIG (reference sequence). The CDR3 totals 19 residues. Drawing the rest from reference TRBV30 and TRBJ1-3, the complete variable domain is SQTIHQWPATLVQPVGSPLSLECTVEGTSNPNLYWYRQAAGRGLQLLFYSVGIGQISSEVPQNLSASRPQDRQFILSSKKLLLSDSGFYLCAWSHRRQGALISGNTIYFGEGSWLTVV.

The table lists this clone with many counts. Read sequence stops 3 residues before the CDR3 end, and the germline J gene provides the missing end. V usage is TRBV7-3 and J usage is TRBJ2-1; the match to TRBD2 covers 15 bases. The CDR3 has 16 residues. CDR1 and CDR2 from the germline V gene are SGHTA and FQGTGA. The V and J ends lost 4 bases and 8 bases, in that order; junction bases with no gene match: 6. The covered CDR3 bases are TGTGCCAGCAGCTCCATGGGACTAGCGGGAGGCTATGAG. Its protein is CASSSMGLAGGYE. The CDR3, in full, reads CASSSMGLAGGYEQFF.

This clone was counted only a few times. The sequenced fragment ends 3 residues before the CDR3 boundary, so the rest is inferred from the germline J gene. The rearrangement uses TRBV2 and TRBJ1-5; D ambiguous. Looked up from germline, CDR1 is SNHLY and CDR2 is FYNNEI. CDR3 length: 16 amino acids. Trimming took off 3 bases at V and 0 bases at J, with 12 bases between the two ends. The DNA read from the CDR3 is TGTGCCAGCAGTGAGGGCTTCAGGTATAGCAATCAGCCC. Residues: CASSEGFRYSNQP. The CDR3, in full, reads CASSEGFRYSNQPQHF.